The 32 T cell receptor beta chains given below trace back to one sample, sequenced in a study of cytomegalovirus exposure and HLA in healthy donors. Primers for the PCR totalled 60 Vbeta and 13 Jbeta. Using immunoSEQ multiplex PCR, the repertoire was profiled, and TCRdb retains in-frame clones only, with some absent. This sample has around 150,000 clones, with about 71% found just once. The specimen was PBMCs. The receptors were sampled from a woman aged 35 to 49 in good health and CMV-seropositive.

This clone was seen a handful of times. CDR3 protein: CASSLVLAGGGEQYF. The CDR3 DNA reads as TGTGCCAGCAGCTTGGTACTAGCGGGGGGTGGGGAGCAGTACTTC. The chain joins TRBV5-4 to TRBJ2-7, with TRBD2 matching 12 bases. There are 15 residues in the CDR3. The germline V gene has CDR1 SGHNT and CDR2 YYREEE (reference sequence). V shed 0 bases, J shed 7 bases, and the junction held 5 bases outside the gene matches.

This rearrangement joins TRBV7-8 to TRBJ2-3; 8 nucleotides agree with TRBD2. J gave up 2 bases and V 5 bases, and 6 bases lay outside the gene matches. The CDR3 loop spans 15 amino acids. Germline values: CDR1 SGHVS, CDR2 FQNEAQ. The CDR3 nucleotides read TGTGCCAGCAGCGCCACTAGCGGATTCACAGATACGCAGTATTTT. This gives the protein CASSATSGFTDTQYF.

V gene TRBV28 combines with J gene TRBJ1-2; D perhaps matches TRBD1 (6 bases). The CDR3 extends over 14 amino acids. CDR1 MDHEN and CDR2 SYDVKM come from the germline V gene. V gave up 0 bases and J gave up 2 bases, with 7 bases separating them. DNA of the CDR3: TGTGCCAGCAGTTTATGGGGGGCCAACTATGGCTACACCTTC. This sequence encodes CASSLWGANYGYTF.

V usage is TRBV10-3 and J usage is TRBJ2-3; 9 bases are shared with TRBD1. Germline-derived CDR1 and CDR2 are ENHRY and SYGVKD. This CDR3 comprises 14 residues. After removal of 4 bases from V and 4 bases from J, the junction contained 3 bases not matched to a gene. As DNA, the CDR3 is TGTGCCATCAGTGGAGGACAGGGGCCAGATACGCAGTATTTT. This encodes CAISGGQGPDTQYF.

This clone was seen only a few times. V usage is TRBV7-6 and J usage is TRBJ2-1, with 8 bases that match TRBD1. This CDR3 comprises 15 residues. J lost 0 bases, V lost 4 bases, and 2 bases had no gene match. Germline CDR1 and CDR2: SGHVS and FNYEAQ. The CDR3 sequence is CASSSGGSSYNEQFF. CDR3 sequence (DNA): TGTGCCAGCAGCTCAGGGGGCAGCTCCTACAATGAGCAGTTCTTC. Filled out from reference TRBV7-6 and TRBJ2-1, the complete variable domain reads GAGVSQSPRYKVTKRGQDVALRCDPISGHVSLYWYRQALGQGPEFLTYFNYEAQQDKSGLPNDRFSAERPEGSISTLTIQRTEQRDSAMYRCASSSGGSSYNEQFFGPGTRLTVL.

The chain is built from TRBV7-9 and TRBJ1-1, with D maybe TRBD1 (6 bases). CDR3 length: 14 residues. Germline assignment: CDR1 SEHNR and CDR2 FQNEAQ (reference sequence). Trimming cost V 1 base and J 5 bases, with 11 bases left between them. Here the CDR3 reads CASSLVGAGTEAFF. The CDR3 nucleotides read TGTGCCAGCAGCTTAGTGGGGGCAGGGACTGAAGCTTTCTTT.

Only one count was recorded for this clone. The V and J genes are TRBV7-2 and TRBJ2-5; perhaps TRBD2 as D (6 bases). The CDR3 is 11 residues long. V was clipped by 1 base and J by 10 bases, with 7 bases between them. Germline values: CDR1 SGHTA, CDR2 FQGNSA. The chain's CDR3 is CASSLVGGQYF. The CDR3, as DNA: TGTGCCAGCAGCTTAGTGGGGGGCCAGTACTTC. Using reference TRBV7-2 and TRBJ2-5 for the parts outside the CDR3, the full variable domain is GAGVSQSPSNKVTEKGKDVELRCDPISGHTALYWYRQSLGQGLEFLIYFQGNSAPDKSGLPSDRFSAERTGGSVSTLTIQRTQQEDSAVYLCASSLVGGQYFGPGTRLLVL.

The V call is TRBV4-3, the J call TRBJ1-2; no firm D call. The V end lost 3 bases, the J end lost 4 bases, and 12 bases lay between the germline ends. The CDR3 is made up of 14 amino acids. CDR1 and CDR2 from the germline V gene are LGHNA and YSLEER. The CDR3 sequence: CASSHAGGLYGYTF. CDR3 DNA sequence: TGCGCCAGCAGCCATGCCGGTGGACTCTATGGCTACACCTTC.

In DNA, the CDR3 is TGTGCCAGCACCCCGGGGAGCCGCTACAATGAGCAGTTCTTC. It translates to CASTPGSRYNEQFF. The chain combines TRBV28 with TRBJ2-1; D is possibly TRBD2 (5 bases). V was pared by 7 bases and J by 3 bases, with 13 bases between. The CDR3 runs 14 residues. Germline loops: CDR1 MDHEN, CDR2 SYDVKM.

V gene TRBV13 combines with J gene TRBJ1-2; a weak D match, TRBD1 (5 bases). V lost 5 bases to trimming and J lost 4 bases, with 8 bases between them. This CDR3 comprises 12 residues. Germline V gene lookup returns CDR1 PRHDT and CDR2 FYEKMQ (reference sequence). The CDR3 is CASSRQFYGYTF. For the CDR3, the DNA is TGTGCCAGCAGCCGACAGTTCTATGGCTACACCTTC. Full variable domain (rest looked up from reference TRBV13 and TRBJ1-2): AAGVIQSPRHLIKEKRETATLKCYPIPRHDTVYWYQQGPGQDPQFLISFYEKMQSDKGSIPDRFSAQQFSDYHSELNMSSLELGDSALYFCASSRQFYGYTFGSGTRLTVV.

This sequence joins TRBV19 and TRBJ1-1; D is unclear. Germline V gene data show CDR1 as LNHDA and CDR2 as SQIVND (reference sequence). V dropped 3 bases and J dropped 11 bases, with 19 bases sitting between them. The CDR3 runs to 14 residues. The CDR3 protein is CASSIRSGIERAFF. The CDR3 region has the DNA TGTGCCAGTAGTATTCGGTCAGGAATCGAGCGGGCTTTCTTT.

This chain uses TRBV5-1 with TRBJ1-3; no clear D gene. Trimming took off 4 bases at V and 2 bases at J, with 10 bases between the two ends. Germline-derived CDR1 and CDR2 are SGHRS and YFSETQ. The CDR3 is made up of 14 amino acids. Written as DNA, the CDR3 is TGCGCCAGCAGCGAGACAAGCCCTGGAAACACCATATATTTT. Translation: CASSETSPGNTIYF.

In its sample, this clone was seen a few times. This rearrangement joins TRBV5-4 to TRBJ1-1; D not certain. Germline loops: CDR1 SGHNT, CDR2 YYREEE (reference sequence). The CDR3 extends over 11 amino acids. V was pared by 6 bases and J by 8 bases, with 11 bases between. CDR3 amino acids: CASTREREAFF. CDR3 nucleotides: TGTGCCAGCACGAGGGAACGGGAAGCTTTCTTT.

A remark on this clone: The junction shows a germline mismatch at one end, possibly a read error. The chain combines TRBV7-7 with TRBJ2-7; the match to TRBD2 covers 13 bases. The length of the CDR3 is 22 residues. From germline, CDR1 is SSHAT and CDR2 FNYEAQ (reference sequence). CDR3 sequence: CASSLAGLAGAPNWEIIDEQYF. The CDR3 region has the DNA TGTGCTAGCAGCTTAGCCGGACTAGCGGGGGCTCCCAACTGGGAGATCATTGACGAGCAGTACTTC.

This clone showed up just once. The genes are TRBV5-1 and TRBJ2-7; no definite D call. The CDR3 has 13 amino acids. Trimming removed 3 bases at V and 1 base at J, with 8 bases between. Germline CDR1 reads SGHRS; CDR2 reads YFSETQ. The chain's CDR3 is CASSSIASYEQYF. In nucleotides, the CDR3 is TGCGCCAGCAGCTCAATAGCTTCCTACGAGCAGTACTTC. The full variable domain, in which reference TRBV5-1 and TRBJ2-7 provide the parts outside the CDR3, is KAGVTQTPRYLIKTRGQQVTLSCSPISGHRSVSWYQQTPGQGLQFLFEYFSETQRNKGNFPGRFSGRQFSNSRSEMNVSTLELGDSALYLCASSSIASYEQYFGPGTRLTVT.

The CDR3 region has the DNA TGTGCCAGCAGCTTAGTACTAGCGGGAGAGACCCAGTACTTC. It is translated as CASSLVLAGETQYF. This chain uses TRBV11-2 with TRBJ2-5; 9 nucleotides agree with TRBD2. The V and J ends lost 1 base and 4 bases, in that order; junction bases with no gene match: 1. The length of the CDR3 is 14 residues. Per germline, CDR1 SGHAT and CDR2 FQNNGV.

This clone appeared a single time. The J gene is TRBJ1-2, the V gene TRBV25-1, with 9 bases lining up with TRBD1. J was trimmed by 8 bases and V by 10 bases; bases with no gene match: 8. The CDR3 is made up of 12 amino acids. The V gene's germline CDR1 is MGHDK and CDR2 SYGVNS. CDR3 sequence (DNA): TGTGCCACCTCGGGACAGGGCGGAGGCTACACCTTC. As protein: CATSGQGGGYTF.

This clone was found a few times. This chain links TRBV4-3 with TRBJ1-2; 11 nucleotides align to TRBD1. The germline V gene has CDR1 LGHNA and CDR2 YSLEER. This CDR3 has 17 amino acids. V lost 0 bases, J lost 4 bases, and 7 bases stayed unmatched. This chain's CDR3 is CASSQERTGGGSYGYTF. CDR3 nucleotides: TGCGCCAGCAGCCAAGAAAGGACAGGGGGCGGATCCTATGGCTACACCTTC.

This chain links TRBV7-8 with TRBJ2-7; D may be TRBD1 (6 bases). Germline V gene data show CDR1 as SGHVS and CDR2 as FQNEAQ. With 5 bases removed from V and 2 bases from J, the gap between germline ends came to 16 bases. This CDR3 has 15 amino acids. The CDR3 DNA follows: TGTGCCAGCAGCCACGGACAGTCTGGGACCTACGAGCAGTACTTC. This codes for CASSHGQSGTYEQYF.

Only a few counts were recorded for this clone. CDR3 sequence: CASSPPTGLGRSYNEQFF. The CDR3 DNA reads TGTGCCAGCTCACCACCGACGGGACTGGGAAGGTCCTACAATGAGCAGTTCTTC. The rearrangement links TRBV18 to TRBJ2-1; TRBD2 might be the D (6 bases). The germline V gene encodes CDR1 KGHSH and CDR2 LQKENI. The CDR3 consists of 18 residues. With 0 bases removed from V and 1 base from J, the gap between germline ends came to 16 bases.

The V and J genes are TRBV10-3 and TRBJ2-3; D gene uncertain. There are 13 residues in the CDR3. Per germline, CDR1 ENHRY and CDR2 SYGVKD. The V and J ends lost 7 bases and 4 bases respectively, with 12 bases between them. The CDR3 bases are TGTGCCATCACTCCGACTTCTTCAGATACGCAGTATTTT. Translated: CAITPTSSDTQYF.

J is TRBJ2-5 and V is TRBV15, with 8 bases that match TRBD2. Germline V gene lookup returns CDR1 LNHNV and CDR2 YYDKDF (reference sequence). CDR3 length equals 14 residues. V trimming: 8 bases; J trimming: 5 bases; junction bases outside the gene matches: 10. DNA of the CDR3: TGTGCCACCGGGGTCAGCGGGGGTTTGGAGACCCAGTACTTC. Translation gives CATGVSGGLETQYF.

The rearrangement uses TRBV5-6 and TRBJ2-5; 7 nucleotides line up with TRBD2. The CDR3 sequence is 15 residues long. V dropped 1 base and J dropped 2; count of bases not matched to a gene: 5. CDR1 is SGHDT and CDR2 is YYEEEE in the germline V gene. The CDR3 bases are TGTGCCAGCAGCTTGTTCCGGGGAGGGCAAGAGACCCAGTACTTC. It yields the protein CASSLFRGGQETQYF.

Notes on this clone: Different DNA sequences within this sample yield the same CDR3. The V and J genes are TRBV6-4 and TRBJ2-2; 9 nucleotides agree with TRBD1. V dropped 6 bases and J dropped 2; count of bases not matched to a gene: 1. The CDR3 runs 14 residues. From germline, CDR1 is MRHNA and CDR2 SNTAGT. The CDR3 reads CASRDRGNTGELFF. DNA for the CDR3: TGTGCCAGCAGGGACAGGGGAAACACCGGGGAGCTGTTTTTT.

Notes on this clone: A junction boundary mismatches the germline segment, possibly from a read error. The chain joins TRBV7-7 to TRBJ2-2; D perhaps matches TRBD1 (6 bases). Germline assignment: CDR1 SSHAT and CDR2 FNYEAQ (reference sequence). The CDR3 spans 14 residues. CDR3 in amino acids: CASSRMTGTGELFF. The CDR3 DNA is TGTGCTAGCAGCCGGATGACAGGCACCGGGGAGCTGTTTTTT.

The chain links TRBV4-1 to TRBJ2-3; 7 bases fit TRBD2. The length of the CDR3 is 19 residues. Trimming cost V 4 bases and J 5 bases; bases outside gene matches: 21. Per the germline V gene, CDR1 is MGHRA and CDR2 is YSYEKL. DNA for the CDR3: TGCGCCAGCAGCCGCCCGAAGGGACGGGGGGTACTAGCAGGAGATACGCAGTATTTT. Protein sequence: CASSRPKGRGVLAGDTQYF.

This clone was detected a few times. V gene TRBV6-4 combines with J gene TRBJ1-3; 8 bases match TRBD1. CDR3 length equals 19 residues. Germline CDR1 MRHNA, CDR2 SNTAGT. V shed 2 bases and J 1 base; nucleotides not matched to a gene: 13. Here the CDR3 DNA reads TGTGCCAGCAGTGACGATGCCGGGACAGGAGACGAATCTGGAAACACCATATATTTT. Protein sequence: CASSDDAGTGDESGNTIYF.

This chain connects TRBV13 to TRBJ2-5; D possibly corresponds to TRBD1 (6 bases). With the DNA end fitting TRBJ2-7 better, the J assignment may be wrong. Germline lookup yields CDR1 PRHDT and CDR2 FYEKMQ (reference sequence). The CDR3 totals 14 residues. The CDR3 loop reads CASSSGAGTIEQYF. The CDR3 nucleotides read TGTGCCAGCAGCAGTGGGGCCGGGACAATCGAGCAGTACTTC.

The genes are TRBV9 and TRBJ2-3; D gene ambiguous. The germline V gene has CDR1 SGDLS and CDR2 YYNGEE. V was clipped by 0 bases and J by 4 bases, with 3 bases between them. CDR3 size: 12 residues. Written as DNA, the CDR3 is TGTGCCAGCAGCGTAGCTTCAGATACGCAGTATTTT. Residues: CASSVASDTQYF. The full variable domain, with the rest looked up from reference TRBV9 and TRBJ2-3, is DSGVTQTPKHLITATGQRVTLRCSPRSGDLSVYWYQQSLDQGLQFLIQYYNGEERAKGNILERFSAQQFPDLHSELNLSSLELGDSALYFCASSVASDTQYFGPGTRLTVL.

This chain joins TRBV20-1 and TRBJ2-3; D call uncertain. The CDR3 length is 11 residues. V dropped 2 bases and J dropped 5 bases, with 5 bases sitting between them. CDR1 is DFQATT and CDR2 is SNEGSKA in the germline V gene (reference sequence). CDR3 sequence (DNA): TGCAGTGCTAGACAATTAGATACGCAGTATTTT. Its protein is CSARQLDTQYF.

As regards this clone: The sample contains more than one DNA sequence encoding this CDR3. CDR3: CASSSGSSYNEQFF. The CDR3 DNA follows: TGTGCCAGCAGCAGCGGGAGTAGTTACAATGAGCAGTTCTTC. V usage is TRBV27 and J usage is TRBJ2-1, with 8 positions matching TRBD2. V dropped 6 bases and J dropped 4; count of bases not matched to a gene: 5. Germline values: CDR1 MNHEY, CDR2 SMNVEV (reference sequence). CDR3 size: 14 residues.

The chain links TRBV7-2 to TRBJ2-2; D not certain. Trimming cost V 5 bases and J 6 bases, with 10 bases left between them. Germline CDR1 is SGHTA and CDR2 is FQGNSA. The CDR3 extends over 13 amino acids. CDR3 bases: TGTGCCAGCAGCCCCGAGCCCCCCGGGGAGCTGTTTTTT. Protein sequence: CASSPEPPGELFF.